This is a list of T cell receptor beta chains from one sample in a study of T cells in Graves' hyperthyroidism and ophthalmopathy. TCRdb reanalysed the multiplex PCR reads using MiXCR and keeps one entry per CDR3 protein. In the table there are hundreds of thousands of distinct CDR3 sequences, less than 25% of which are singletons. Sequencing was carried out using blood. Every receptor here comes from a man aged 30 to 45 with Graves' ophthalmopathy. CDR3s include the opening cysteine and the closing phenylalanine or tryptophan. A D gene is named only where the DNA matches it firmly. Only some rows state a clone size, as once, few, many or a class for expanded clones.

v_gene,abundance,d_gene,j_gene,CDR3aa,CDR3nt
TRBV27,many,-,TRBJ1-5,CASKSTAYIQPQHF,TGTGCCAGCAAGTCTACAGCCTATATACAGCCCCAGCATTTT
TRBV30,few,-,TRBJ1-4,CAWGTGEGYEKLFF,TGTGCCTGGGGGACGGGGGAAGGCTATGAAAAACTGTTTTTT
TRBV18,-,-,TRBJ2-7,CASSPLKEYEQYF,TGTGCCAGCTCACCCCTAAAGGAGTACGAGCAGTACTTC
TRBV4-1,few,-,TRBJ1-1,CASSQGERGRNTEAFF,TGCGCCAGCAGCCAAGGTGAGAGGGGCAGGAACACTGAAGCTTTCTTT
TRBV12-3/TRBV12-4,-,-,TRBJ2-7,CASSGAPGSSYEQYF,TGTGCCAGCAGTGGCGCGCCAGGGAGCTCCTACGAGCAGTACTTC
TRBV6-1,-,-,TRBJ2-1,CASGVAVRYEQFF,TGTGCCAGCGGGGTAGCGGTAAGATATGAGCAGTTCTTC
TRBV7-9,few,-,TRBJ2-1,CASSPAPTEQFF,TGTGCCAGCAGCCCCGCCCCGACAGAGCAGTTCTTC
TRBV3-1,-,TRBD2,TRBJ2-5,CASNGLAGALGETQYF,TGTGCCAGCAACGGGCTAGCGGGAGCTCTTGGCGAGACCCAGTACTTC
TRBV3-1,-,TRBD1,TRBJ2-7,CASSHPGQGIFEQYF,TGTGCCAGCAGCCACCCGGGACAGGGGATTTTCGAGCAGTACTTC
TRBV9,few,-,TRBJ1-1,CASSVGRWADTEAFF,TGTGCCAGCAGCGTAGGGCGGTGGGCGGACACTGAAGCTTTCTTT
TRBV14,few,-,TRBJ2-1,CASSQLGSPEQFF,TGTGCCAGCAGCCAATTAGGGTCCCCCGAGCAGTTCTTC
TRBV10-3,-,-,TRBJ1-2,CAISVHSPTMGYTF,TGTGCCATCAGTGTCCACAGTCCGACTATGGGCTACACCTTC
TRBV4-1,-,-,TRBJ1-2,CASREPTDTANYGYTF,TGCGCCAGCAGAGAGCCGACAGATACAGCTAACTATGGCTACACCTTC
TRBV9,few,-,TRBJ1-1,CASSVGDSGRLNTEAFF,TGTGCCAGCAGCGTAGGTGATTCGGGCAGACTTAACACTGAAGCTTTCTTT
TRBV28,many,-,TRBJ1-2,CASSLPGLSSYGYTF,TGTGCCAGCAGTTTACCCGGGTTGAGTAGCTATGGCTACACCTTC
TRBV20-1,few,-,TRBJ2-2,CSASGTDLNTGELFF,TGCAGTGCGTCCGGGACGGACTTGAACACCGGGGAGCTGTTTTTT
TRBV27,few,TRBD2,TRBJ2-7,CASRPSGEAYEQYF,TGTGCCAGCAGACCTAGCGGAGAAGCTTACGAGCAGTACTTC